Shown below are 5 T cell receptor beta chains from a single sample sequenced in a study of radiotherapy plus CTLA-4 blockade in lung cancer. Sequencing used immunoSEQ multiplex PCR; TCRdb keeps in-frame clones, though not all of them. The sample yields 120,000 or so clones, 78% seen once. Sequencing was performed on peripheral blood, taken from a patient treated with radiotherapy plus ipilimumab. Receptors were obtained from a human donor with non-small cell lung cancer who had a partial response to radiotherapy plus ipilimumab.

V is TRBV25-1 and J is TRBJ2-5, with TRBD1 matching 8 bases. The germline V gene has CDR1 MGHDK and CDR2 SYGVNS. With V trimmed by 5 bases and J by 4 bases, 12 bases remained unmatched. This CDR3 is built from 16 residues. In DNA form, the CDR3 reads TGTGCCAGCAGTTCATGGACAGGGTTGGGAGGAGAGACCCAGTACTTC. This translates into CASSSWTGLGGETQYF.

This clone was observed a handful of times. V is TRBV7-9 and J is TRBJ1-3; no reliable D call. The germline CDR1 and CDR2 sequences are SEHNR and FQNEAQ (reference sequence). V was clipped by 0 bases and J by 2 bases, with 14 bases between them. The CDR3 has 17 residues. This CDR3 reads CASSLASGPLTGNTIYF. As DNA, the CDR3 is TGTGCCAGCAGCTTAGCTAGTGGTCCTTTGACTGGAAACACCATATATTTT.

The CDR3 DNA follows: TGTGCCAGCAAACCGGGATCAAGTTTCTTC. Translation gives CASKPGSSFF. This chain connects TRBV2 to TRBJ2-1, with D tentatively TRBD2 (5 bases). The CDR3 has 10 amino acids. Trimming shortened V by 7 bases and J by 16 bases, and 14 bases separated the two germline ends. In germline, CDR1 is SNHLY, CDR2 FYNNEI.

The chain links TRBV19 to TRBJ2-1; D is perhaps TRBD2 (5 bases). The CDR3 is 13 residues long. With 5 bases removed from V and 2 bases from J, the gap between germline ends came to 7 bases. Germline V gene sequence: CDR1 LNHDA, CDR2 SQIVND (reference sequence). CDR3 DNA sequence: TGTGCCAGTAGTGCGGGCCCCTACAATGAGCAGTTCTTC. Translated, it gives CASSAGPYNEQFF.

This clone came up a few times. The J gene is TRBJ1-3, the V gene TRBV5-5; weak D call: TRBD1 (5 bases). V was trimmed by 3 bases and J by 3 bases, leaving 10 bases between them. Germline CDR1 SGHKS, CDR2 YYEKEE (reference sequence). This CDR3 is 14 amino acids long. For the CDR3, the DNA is TGTGCCAGCAGCTCCCCAGGGTTTGGAAACACCATATATTTT. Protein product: CASSSPGFGNTIYF.